This T cell receptor (beta chain) was retrieved from a study of blood T cell repertoires in COVID-19. Study information: Both acute and convalescent COVID-19 samples were obtained from the United States, Italy and Spain. Nucleic acid was either cDNA or gDNA, and it came from T cells, B-cell-depleted T cells, or PBMCs.

The germline CDR1 and CDR2 sequences are SGHAT and FQNNGV. Unmatched junction bases numbered 3, after V lost 2 bases and J lost 1 base. This CDR3 spans 15 amino acids. Repertoires were generated with immunoSEQ multiplex PCR, while TCRdb's copy carries only in-frame clones and drops some. The sample contains roughly 90,000 clones, 70% to 90% of which appear only once. This receptor was identified in a man aged 40-49 years with acute or convalescent COVID-19. Sequencing used peripheral blood. The rearrangement joins TRBV11-2 to TRBJ2-3; 7 positions match TRBD1. The CDR3 DNA is TGTGCCAGCAGCTTAAGTGGGACAGGCACAGATACGCAGTATTTT. Protein product: CASSLSGTGTDTQYF.